The 5 T cell receptor beta chains below were found in one sample sequenced in a study of cytomegalovirus exposure and HLA in healthy donors. It was with 60 Vbeta and 13 Jbeta primers that the PCR ran. The assay was immunoSEQ multiplex PCR, and TCRdb's table has in-frame clones only and misses some. Among hundreds of thousands of clones listed, over 65% were seen once. Sequencing used PBMCs. These receptors all stem from a woman aged 60 to 75 in good health and CMV-seropositive.

This clone has a single count. The identical CDR3 is also encoded by other nucleotide sequences in the sample. This sequence joins TRBV7-9 and TRBJ2-7; the match to TRBD1 covers 7 bases. CDR1 and CDR2 from the germline V gene are SEHNR and FQNEAQ (reference sequence). This CDR3 comprises 13 residues. V gave up 2 bases and J gave up 2 bases; unmatched junction bases: 0. CDR3 nucleotide sequence: TGTGCCAGCAGCTTACAGGGGGCCTACGAGCAGTACTTC. It is translated as CASSLQGAYEQYF.

The chain couples TRBV4-2 to TRBJ2-1; 7 positions agree with TRBD2. Germline values: CDR1 LGHNA, CDR2 YNFKEQ. The CDR3 loop spans 17 amino acids. The ends lost 0 bases at V and 1 base at J; junction bases unmatched: 6. The CDR3 spells CASSQEVAGGSYNEQFF. CDR3 in DNA: TGTGCCAGCAGCCAAGAGGTAGCGGGTGGATCCTACAATGAGCAGTTCTTC.

CDR3 sequence (DNA): TGTGCCAGCAGCCAGGGACTAGCGGGCACAGATACGCAGTATTTT. Translating gives CASSQGLAGTDTQYF. The V and J genes are TRBV14 and TRBJ2-3; 11 nucleotides match TRBD2. Germline lookup yields CDR1 SGHDN and CDR2 FVKESK. This CDR3 is built from 15 residues. The V segment lost 3 bases and the J segment 1 base; nucleotides outside the gene matches: 0.

J is TRBJ1-2 and V is TRBV18; D remains ambiguous. The V and J ends lost 6 bases and 0 bases respectively, with 17 bases between them. The V gene's germline CDR1 is KGHSH and CDR2 LQKENI. This CDR3 has 16 amino acids. The CDR3 bases are TGTGCCAGCTCCTTAGAATTTTTGGAGACTAACTATGGCTACACCTTC. Its protein is CASSLEFLETNYGYTF.

The count of this clone is one. In nucleotides, the CDR3 is TGTGCCAGCAGGGGAGAGGGCAGCGATTCACCCCTCCACTTT. Protein product: CASRGEGSDSPLHF. The V call is TRBV28, the J call TRBJ1-6; the D is unclear. Germline CDR1 MDHEN, CDR2 SYDVKM. Trimming took off 6 bases at V and 8 bases at J, with 14 bases between the two ends. CDR3 length: 14 residues.